This is a list of T cell receptor beta chains from one sample in a study of T cells expressing NK-cell markers. From the 5' RACE reads, TCRdb lists one entry per CDR3 protein and no DNA. The sample data list about 370,000 distinct CDR3 sequences. Sequencing was done on a sample of blood T cells: a sorted CD56 or NKG2C T cell subset, CD4+ or CD8+ T cells, or bulk PBMC T cells (not recorded which). The source is a woman between 45 and 60 years old in good health. The CDR3 runs from the conserved cysteine through the conserved F or W. The order of the fields is V gene, J gene, CDR3 protein.

TRBV5-8	TRBJ2-1	CASSLRWREGEQFF
TRBV5-1	TRBJ2-1	CASSPILAGYNEQFF
TRBV7-2	TRBJ2-3	CASSYPLTPRDTDTQYF
TRBV12-3/TRBV12-4	TRBJ1-2	CASSSRTGAPYGYTF
TRBV6-2/TRBV6-3	TRBJ2-1	CASSYSTIGSNEQFF
TRBV3-1	TRBJ2-4	CASSETGALAKNIQYF
TRBV20-1	TRBJ2-1	CSASAPGLAGSSYNEQFF
TRBV10-3	TRBJ1-6	CAISESTGKSSPLHF
TRBV10-3	TRBJ1-5	CAISESGGGEPQHF
TRBV5-1	TRBJ2-3	CASSLQTGTGLDTQYF
TRBV10-3	TRBJ1-1	CAISINRDTEAFF
TRBV7-9	TRBJ2-1	CASSAGRSGQRVGNEQFF
TRBV10-3	TRBJ2-1	CAISEGERVYNEQFF
TRBV24-1	TRBJ2-1	CATSDTGLSEQFF
TRBV9	TRBJ2-2	CASSPEREGNTGELFF
TRBV25-1	TRBJ1-3	CASSTTGVGNTIYF
TRBV6-6	TRBJ2-3	CASSSGWADTQYF
TRBV10-2	TRBJ2-3	CASSSLPGTDTQYF
TRBV6-5	TRBJ1-5	CASRPTGEYQPQHF